The clone carrying this T cell receptor beta chain was recorded at least ten times. The record originates from a study of prognosis after radiotherapy for stage I lung cancer. Study-wide background: Every patient with non-small cell lung cancer was judged medically inoperable.

Germline V gene sequence: CDR1 KGHSH, CDR2 LQKENI. The CDR3 has 16 residues. V dropped 3 bases and J dropped 1 base, with 13 bases sitting between them. Researchers used two-round multiplex PCR to amplify TCR beta CDR3 starting from genomic DNA. First-round PCR amplification was performed with primers specific to each TRBV and TRBJ gene. TCRdb called the multiplex PCR reads again in MiXCR, with one record for every CDR3 protein. Altogether roughly 30,000 distinct CDR3 sequences are present, around 30% being singletons, with the ten largest covering 25% to 30%. All patients were node-negative on CT and PET/CT, without prior chemotherapy, radiotherapy or other malignancies.

The chain couples TRBV18 to TRBJ2-1, with D tentatively TRBD1 (5 bases). This receptor was identified in a donor at least 50 years old with non-small cell lung cancer. The starting material was PBMCs, obtained before or after stereotactic body radiation therapy (not recorded which). In DNA form, the CDR3 reads TGTGCCAGCTCACCCACGCAGGGTCTATCCTACAATGAGCAGTTCTTC. It yields the protein CASSPTQGLSYNEQFF.